Each of the 3 T cell receptor beta chains below was sequenced from the same sample in a study of regulatory T cells in long-lasting Graves disease. Combining iRepertoire HTBI primers with Arm-PCR of CDR3 regions, the authors built TCR beta libraries. TCRdb reanalysed the multiplex PCR reads using MiXCR and keeps one entry per CDR3 protein. The top ten hold roughly 41% of the sample, which has 600,000 to 850,000 distinct CDR3 sequences, 25% to 30% seen once. Time point specified: persistent/refractory GD, antithyroid drugs over 5 years with positive TRAb. Scientists built the TCR library using RNA that was extracted from PBMCs. The source material was peripheral blood mononuclear cells (PBMCs), sampled when the disease was refractory, from a patient treated with antithyroid drugs. These receptors all stem from a female donor with Graves disease.

The V call is TRBV11-2, the J call TRBJ1-1, with 9 positions matching TRBD1. This CDR3 comprises 15 residues. The germline gives CDR1 SGHAT, CDR2 FQNNGV. Trimming removed 5 bases from V and 4 bases from J; junction bases left unmatched: 8. The CDR3 DNA reads TGTGCCAGCAGCCTACCAGACAGGGGGGTCACTGAAGCTTTCTTT. This encodes CASSLPDRGVTEAFF.

The chain joins TRBV5-1 to TRBJ2-3; 8 nucleotides align to TRBD2. The CDR3 sequence is 15 residues long. J gave up 4 bases and V 0 bases, and 4 bases lay outside the gene matches. The germline V gene has CDR1 SGHRS and CDR2 YFSETQ. CDR3: CASSLEAGGSDTQYF. DNA for the CDR3: TGCGCCAGCAGCTTGGAGGCGGGAGGATCAGATACGCAGTATTTT.

This clonotype was seen ten or more times. The chain employs TRBV28 and TRBJ2-7, with 7 bases that match TRBD1. CDR3 length equals 12 residues. Germline CDR1 reads MDHEN; CDR2 reads SYDVKM. Germline trimming cut 4 bases from V and 4 bases from J; bases unmatched to any gene: 1. DNA of the CDR3: TGTGCCAGCAGTTGGGACAGATACGAGCAGTACTTC. Amino acids: CASSWDRYEQYF.